Reported below is one T cell receptor beta chain. This sample stems from a study of identical twins. TCRdb redid the calling of the 5' RACE reads with MiXCR, one entry per CDR3 protein. The profile covers 600,000 to 800,000 distinct CDR3 sequences, with approximately 22% appearing a single time and approximately 4.3% taken by the ten largest. The V end lost 5 bases, the J end lost 11 bases, and 20 bases lay between the germline ends. This CDR3 region has 14 residues. The sample was also reused in another study, on T cells expressing NK-cell markers.

The source of this sequence is a woman under 30 in good health. The chain joins TRBV12-3 or TRBV12-4 to TRBJ2-3; perhaps TRBD2 as D (6 bases). Sequencing was performed on PBMCs. The CDR3 here is CASSRPGTELRQYF. CDR3 bases: TGTGCCAGCAGTCGACCCGGGACTGAACTTAGGCAGTATTTT.